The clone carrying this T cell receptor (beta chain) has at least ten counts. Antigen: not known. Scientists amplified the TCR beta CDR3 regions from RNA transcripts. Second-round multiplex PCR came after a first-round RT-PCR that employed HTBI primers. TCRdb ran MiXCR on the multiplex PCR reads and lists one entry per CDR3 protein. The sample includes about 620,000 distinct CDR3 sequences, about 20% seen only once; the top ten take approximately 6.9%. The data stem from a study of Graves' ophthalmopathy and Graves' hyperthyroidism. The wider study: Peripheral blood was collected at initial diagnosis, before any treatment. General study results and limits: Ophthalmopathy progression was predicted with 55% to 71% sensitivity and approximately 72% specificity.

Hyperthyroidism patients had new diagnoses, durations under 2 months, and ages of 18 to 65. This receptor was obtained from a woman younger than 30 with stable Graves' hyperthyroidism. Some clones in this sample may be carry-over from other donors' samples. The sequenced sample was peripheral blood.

The CDR3 DNA reads TGTGCCACCAGTGACCTCCGGGGAACCGGGGAGCTGTTTTTT. Its translation: CATSDLRGTGELFF. This chain connects TRBV24-1 to TRBJ2-2, with D maybe TRBD2 (5 bases). CDR3 length equals 14 residues. The germline V gene encodes CDR1 KGHDR and CDR2 SFDVKD. V was clipped by 4 bases and J by 5 bases, with 10 bases between them.